The 2 T cell receptor beta chains in this list originate from one sample, sequenced in a study of T cells in Graves' hyperthyroidism and ophthalmopathy. There were TCR beta CDR3 regions amplified from RNA transcripts. RT-PCR in the first round (using the HTBI primer set) targeted the TCR CDR3. TCRdb called the multiplex PCR reads again in MiXCR, with one record for every CDR3 protein. The sample gives 500,000 to 750,000 distinct CDR3 sequences, around 45% of which show up once; about 7.8% is in the top ten. Sequenced input: peripheral blood or thyroid tissue (not recorded which). These receptors came from a woman between 18 and 30 years old with Graves' hyperthyroidism.

Many counts were recorded for this clonotype. The DNA of the CDR3 is TGCAGCGGATGGACAGGGACCGGCTACACCTTC. It codes for CSGWTGTGYTF. The V and J genes are TRBV29-1 and TRBJ1-2, with TRBD1 matching over 8 bases. Losses at the gene ends were 7 bases for V and 8 bases for J; bases not matched to a gene: 6. Germline V lookup: CDR1 SQVTM, CDR2 ANQGSEA. There are 11 residues in the CDR3.

This clonotype occurred a few times. The chain combines TRBV7-9 with TRBJ2-7, with D unresolved. V lost 7 bases to trimming and J lost 7 bases, with 8 bases between them. Germline CDR1 is SEHNR and CDR2 is FQNEAQ (reference sequence). This CDR3 has 10 residues. The CDR3 loop is CASTRNEQYF. The CDR3 region has the DNA TGTGCCAGCACCCGAAATGAGCAGTACTTC.